Below are 21 T cell receptor beta chains sequenced from a single sample in a study of beta chain features in type 1 diabetes. Investigators reverse transcribed all isolated RNA, so they sequenced expressed TCRB transcripts. Using immunoSEQ multiplex PCR, the repertoire was profiled, and TCRdb retains in-frame clones only, with some absent. The data show roughly 140,000 clones, approximately 12% seen once. The sample consisted of central memory CD4+ T cells from blood. Receptors were obtained from a man between 18 and 29 years old in good health.

CDR3 loop: CASSLGRRTGGYTF. CDR3 bases: TGTGCCAGCAGTTTAGGGAGGAGAACGGGGGGCTACACCTTC. The chain uses TRBV27 and TRBJ1-2; D is unresolved. V was clipped by 2 bases and J by 8 bases, with 15 bases between them. Germline loops: CDR1 MNHEY, CDR2 SMNVEV (reference sequence). The CDR3 has 14 residues.

The CDR3 is CASSPGVSGRVSFDYNEQFF. The CDR3 nucleotides are TGTGCCAGCAGCCCGGGGGTTAGCGGGAGGGTCTCTTTCGACTACAATGAGCAGTTCTTC. The chain carries TRBV14 and TRBJ2-1; 11 positions match TRBD2. Unmatched junction bases numbered 17, after V lost 4 bases and J lost 3 bases. This CDR3 contains 20 residues. Germline lookup yields CDR1 SGHDN and CDR2 FVKESK.

The rearrangement links TRBV18 to TRBJ1-5; D is perhaps TRBD1 (5 bases). V shed 3 bases and J shed 5 bases, with 8 bases lying between them. Germline V CDR1 and CDR2: KGHSH, LQKENI. CDR3 length: 13 residues. The DNA of the CDR3 is TGTGCCAGCTCACCTTCCAGGGATCAGCCCCAGCATTTT. Its protein is CASSPSRDQPQHF.

The chain joins TRBV6-6 to TRBJ1-2; D gene ambiguous. CDR3 size: 15 residues. V lost 6 bases and J lost 2, with 16 bases in between. The germline gives CDR1 MNHNY, CDR2 SVGAGI (reference sequence). The CDR3 is CASSQHSSVNYGYTF. The CDR3, as DNA: TGTGCCAGCAGCCAACATAGCTCCGTAAACTATGGCTACACCTTC.

The genes are TRBV27 and TRBJ2-7, with 8 bases that match TRBD1. The CDR3 has 14 amino acids. Trimming removed 7 bases from V and 2 bases from J; junction bases left unmatched: 7. Germline V gene lookup returns CDR1 MNHEY and CDR2 SMNVEV (reference sequence). Here the CDR3 DNA reads TGTGCCAGCAAGAAGCAGGGGGCCCCCTACGAGCAGTACTTC. This encodes CASKKQGAPYEQYF.

This clone has more than one count but fewer than ten. The chain uses TRBV7-9 and TRBJ2-7, with D unclear. V lost 5 bases and J lost 5, with 10 bases in between. The CDR3 sequence is 12 residues long. CDR1 SEHNR and CDR2 FQNEAQ come from the germline V gene (reference sequence). The CDR3 protein is CASSPSSHEQYF. The CDR3 bases are TGTGCCAGCAGCCCCTCCTCTCACGAGCAGTACTTC.

V usage is TRBV7-9 and J usage is TRBJ2-3; tentatively, D is TRBD1 or TRBD2 (5 bases each). CDR1 is SEHNR, CDR2 FQNEAQ, per germline (reference sequence). This CDR3 region has 14 residues. V was trimmed by 1 base and J by 4 bases, leaving 9 bases between them. The CDR3 DNA is TGTGCCAGCAGCTTAGGTGGGGGACCAGATACGCAGTATTTT. This sequence encodes CASSLGGGPDTQYF.

The chain uses TRBV10-3 and TRBJ1-6; 7 nucleotides align to TRBD1. CDR1 ENHRY and CDR2 SYGVKD come from the germline V gene. V was pared by 6 bases and J by 9 bases, with 11 bases of the junction left unmatched. This CDR3 comprises 15 residues. The CDR3 DNA follows: TGTGCCATCAGGGACCGACAGGGATCGACTTCACCCCTCCACTTT. This codes for CAIRDRQGSTSPLHF.

This sequence joins TRBV7-3 and TRBJ1-1; D unresolved. The V gene's germline CDR1 is SGHTA and CDR2 FQGTGA. V was clipped by 4 bases and J by 3 bases, with 9 bases between them. CDR3 length: 13 amino acids. The DNA for the CDR3 is TGTGCCAGCAGCTCCAGGCGGGACACTGAAGCTTTCTTT. Translated, it gives CASSSRRDTEAFF.

This clone has just a few counts. The rearrangement links TRBV5-1 to TRBJ2-7; D ambiguous. Germline-derived CDR1 and CDR2 are SGHRS and YFSETQ. The CDR3 is made up of 15 amino acids. V shed 2 bases and J shed 0 bases, with 12 bases lying between them. The CDR3 region has the DNA TGCGCCAGCAGCTTAGGTCAGTTAGACTCCTACGAGCAGTACTTC. Amino acid sequence: CASSLGQLDSYEQYF.

The chain employs TRBV30 and TRBJ1-2, with D tentatively TRBD1 (5 bases). Germline V gene sequence: CDR1 GTSNPN, CDR2 SVGIG (reference sequence). The CDR3 has 14 amino acids. The germline V and J ends were trimmed by 3 bases and 4 bases, with 15 bases remaining between them. This chain's CDR3 is CAWRDTGLGYGYTF. CDR3 DNA: TGTGCCTGGAGGGATACAGGACTAGGCTATGGCTACACCTTC.

The rearrangement links TRBV9 to TRBJ1-5; 7 bases line up with TRBD1. The CDR3 runs to 14 residues. Germline values: CDR1 SGDLS, CDR2 YYNGEE. J lost 6 bases, V lost 2 bases, and 5 bases had no gene match. CDR3 sequence reads: CASSVGGGVQPQHF. The CDR3 DNA reads TGTGCCAGCAGCGTGGGAGGGGGCGTTCAGCCCCAGCATTTT.

This clone was seen many times. This chain uses TRBV5-1 with TRBJ1-3, with 8 bases lining up with TRBD1. Germline V CDR1 and CDR2: SGHRS, YFSETQ. The junction had 10 bases not matched to a gene; V was cut back by 4 bases and J by 4 bases. The length of the CDR3 is 16 residues. The CDR3 nucleotides read TGCGCCAGCAGCCCGGGACAGGCGCCTAGAGGAAACACCATATATTTT. This sequence encodes CASSPGQAPRGNTIYF.

The rearrangement links TRBV9 to TRBJ2-1; 14 nucleotides match TRBD2. The trim removed 0 bases at V and 14 bases at J, leaving 10 bases unmatched. Per the germline V gene, CDR1 is SGDLS and CDR2 is YYNGEE. This CDR3 is 16 amino acids long. The CDR3 loop reads CASSVGPGLAGGGEFF. As DNA, the CDR3 is TGTGCCAGCAGCGTAGGCCCCGGACTAGCGGGGGGTGGGGAGTTCTTC.

This clone was seen only a few times. The chain links TRBV29-1 to TRBJ2-7, with 8 nucleotides matching TRBD1. The CDR3 has 13 amino acids. CDR1 and CDR2 from the germline V gene are SQVTM and ANQGSEA. With V trimmed by 4 bases and J by 0 bases, 2 bases remained unmatched. The CDR3 sequence is CSVGQGISYEQYF. In DNA form, the CDR3 reads TGCAGCGTTGGACAGGGGATCTCCTACGAGCAGTACTTC.

The rearrangement links TRBV7-2 to TRBJ2-5; D is undetermined. This CDR3 is 13 amino acids long. Trimming removed 5 bases at V and 5 bases at J, with 12 bases between. The germline CDR1 and CDR2 sequences are SGHTA and FQGNSA. The CDR3, as DNA: TGTGCCAGCAGCCGGACCTGGCGGGAGACCCAGTACTTC. This sequence encodes CASSRTWRETQYF.

This chain joins TRBV30 and TRBJ1-4, with D possibly TRBD1 on 6 matching bases. The CDR3 runs to 14 residues. V was pared by 1 base and J by 5 bases, with 11 bases between. Germline V gives CDR1 GTSNPN, CDR2 SVGIG (reference sequence). The CDR3, as DNA: TGTGCCTGGAGTGGGACAGCTAAGAATGAAAAACTGTTTTTT. Residues: CAWSGTAKNEKLFF.

V and J are TRBV6-5 and TRBJ2-2; D possibly uses TRBD1 or TRBD2 (6 bases each). The CDR3 spans 16 residues. V was clipped by 4 bases and J by 4 bases, with 16 bases between them. Germline CDR1 MNHEY, CDR2 SVGAGI. CDR3 sequence: CASSSRGRGGTGELFF. In DNA, the CDR3 is TGTGCCAGCAGTTCGCGGGGCAGGGGAGGCACCGGGGAGCTGTTTTTT.

This clone was seen a few times. The V gene is TRBV4-3, the J gene TRBJ1-4, with D hard to call. From germline, CDR1 is LGHNA and CDR2 YSLEER. The CDR3 has 15 residues. The V end lost 0 bases, the J end lost 5 bases, and 10 bases lay between the germline ends. CDR3 sequence: CASSQDGRTNEKLFF. CDR3 sequence (DNA): TGCGCCAGCAGCCAAGACGGCAGGACCAATGAAAAACTGTTTTTT.

This clone has ten or more counts. The rearrangement links TRBV9 to TRBJ2-7, with D perhaps matching TRBD1 (6 bases). The V and J ends lost 2 bases and 9 bases respectively, with 18 bases between them. There are 14 residues in the CDR3. Germline V gene data show CDR1 as SGDLS and CDR2 as YYNGEE. CDR3 loop: CASSVLELSGVQYF. CDR3 sequence (DNA): TGTGCCAGCAGCGTCCTCGAACTTTCAGGGGTGCAGTACTTC.

The chain joins TRBV5-1 to TRBJ1-2, with 12 bases that match TRBD1. This CDR3 has 16 residues. CDR1 and CDR2 from the germline V gene are SGHRS and YFSETQ. V lost 2 bases to trimming and J lost 6 bases; unmatched junction nucleotides: 8. The DNA of the CDR3 is TGCGCCAGCAGCTTTGATGGGACAGGGGGCACAAATGGCTACACCTTC. Protein sequence: CASSFDGTGGTNGYTF.